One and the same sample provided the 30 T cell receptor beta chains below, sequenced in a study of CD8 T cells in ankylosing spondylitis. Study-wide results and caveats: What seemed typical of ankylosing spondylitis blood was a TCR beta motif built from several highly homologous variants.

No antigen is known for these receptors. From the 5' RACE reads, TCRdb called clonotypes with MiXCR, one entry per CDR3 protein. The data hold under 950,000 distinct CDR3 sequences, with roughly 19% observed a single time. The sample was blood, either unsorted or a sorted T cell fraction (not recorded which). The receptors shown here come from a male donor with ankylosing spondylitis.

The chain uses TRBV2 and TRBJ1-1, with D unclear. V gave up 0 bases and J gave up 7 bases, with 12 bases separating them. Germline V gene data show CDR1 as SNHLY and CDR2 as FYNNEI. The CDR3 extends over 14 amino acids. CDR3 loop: CASSEARLGGEAFF. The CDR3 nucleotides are TGTGCCAGCAGTGAAGCGCGACTAGGTGGTGAAGCTTTCTTT.

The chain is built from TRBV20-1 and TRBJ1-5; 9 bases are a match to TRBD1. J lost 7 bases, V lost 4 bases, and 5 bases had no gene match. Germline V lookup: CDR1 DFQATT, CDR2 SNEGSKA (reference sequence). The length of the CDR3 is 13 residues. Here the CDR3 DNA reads TGCAGTGCTAAGGACAGGGGTAGGCAGCCCCAGCATTTT. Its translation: CSAKDRGRQPQHF.

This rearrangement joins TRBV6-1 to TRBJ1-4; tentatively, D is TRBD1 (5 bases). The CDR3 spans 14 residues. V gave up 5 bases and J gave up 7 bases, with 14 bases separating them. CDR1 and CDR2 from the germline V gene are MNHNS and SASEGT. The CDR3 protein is CASSRRDWTEKLFF. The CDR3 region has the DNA TGTGCCAGCAGTCGCCGGGACTGGACTGAAAAACTGTTTTTT.

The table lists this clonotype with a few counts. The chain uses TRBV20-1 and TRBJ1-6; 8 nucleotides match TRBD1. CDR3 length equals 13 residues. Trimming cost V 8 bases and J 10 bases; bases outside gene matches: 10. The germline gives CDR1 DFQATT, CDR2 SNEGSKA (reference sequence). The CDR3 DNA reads TGCAGTCCCAGAGGACAGGGTAGCTCACCCCTCCACTTT. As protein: CSPRGQGSSPLHF.

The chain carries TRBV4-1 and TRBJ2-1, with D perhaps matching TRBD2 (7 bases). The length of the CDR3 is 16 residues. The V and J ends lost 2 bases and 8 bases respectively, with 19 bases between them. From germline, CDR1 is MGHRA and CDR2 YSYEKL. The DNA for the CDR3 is TGCGCCAGCAGCCAACCGGGGACATGGGAGGGAGATGAGCAGTTCTTC. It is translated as CASSQPGTWEGDEQFF.

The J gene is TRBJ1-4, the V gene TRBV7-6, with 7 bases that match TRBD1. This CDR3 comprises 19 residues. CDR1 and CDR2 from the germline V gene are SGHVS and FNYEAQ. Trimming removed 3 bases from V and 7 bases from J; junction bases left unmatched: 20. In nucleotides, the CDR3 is TGTGCCAGCAGCTTTCTCCGGGCTTCCCGTGGGACAGCGGGTGAAAAACTGTTTTTT. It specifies CASSFLRASRGTAGEKLFF.

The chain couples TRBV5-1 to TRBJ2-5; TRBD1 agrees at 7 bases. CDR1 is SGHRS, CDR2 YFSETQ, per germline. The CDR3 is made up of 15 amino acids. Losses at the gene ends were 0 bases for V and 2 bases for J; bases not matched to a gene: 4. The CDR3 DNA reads TGCGCCAGCAGCTTGGGGACGACAGGGCAAGAGACCCAGTACTTC. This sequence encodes CASSLGTTGQETQYF.

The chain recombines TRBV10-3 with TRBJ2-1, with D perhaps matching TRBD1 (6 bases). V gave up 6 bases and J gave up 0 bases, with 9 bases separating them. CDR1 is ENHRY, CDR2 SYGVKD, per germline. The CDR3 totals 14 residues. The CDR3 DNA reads TGTGCCATCAGAGCGGACAGCTCCTACAATGAGCAGTTCTTC. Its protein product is CAIRADSSYNEQFF.

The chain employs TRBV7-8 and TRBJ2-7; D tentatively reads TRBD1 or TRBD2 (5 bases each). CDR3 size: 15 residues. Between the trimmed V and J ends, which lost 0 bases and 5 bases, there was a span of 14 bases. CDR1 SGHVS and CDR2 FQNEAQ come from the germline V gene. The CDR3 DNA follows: TGTGCCAGCAGCTTAGCGGGGGTTAGCTTTGACGAGCAGTACTTC. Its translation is CASSLAGVSFDEQYF.

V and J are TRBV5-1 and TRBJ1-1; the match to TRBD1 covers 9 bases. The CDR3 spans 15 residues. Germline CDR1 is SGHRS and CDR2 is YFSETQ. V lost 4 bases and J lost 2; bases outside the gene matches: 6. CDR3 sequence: CASSVNRGPNTEAFF. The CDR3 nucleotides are TGCGCCAGCAGCGTGAACAGGGGGCCAAACACTGAAGCTTTCTTT.

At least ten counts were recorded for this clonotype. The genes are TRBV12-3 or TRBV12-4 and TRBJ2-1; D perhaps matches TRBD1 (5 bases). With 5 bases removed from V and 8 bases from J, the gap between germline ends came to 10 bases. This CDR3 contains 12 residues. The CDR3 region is CASSLRVDEQFF. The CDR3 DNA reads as TGTGCCAGCAGTCTCAGGGTGGATGAGCAGTTCTTC.

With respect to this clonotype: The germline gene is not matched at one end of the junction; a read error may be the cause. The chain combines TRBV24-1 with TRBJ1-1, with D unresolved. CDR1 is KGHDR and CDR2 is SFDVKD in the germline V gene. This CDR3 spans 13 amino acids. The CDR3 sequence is CATSENRATETFF. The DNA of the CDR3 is TGTGCCACCAGTGAAAATAGAGCAACTGAAACTTTCTTT.

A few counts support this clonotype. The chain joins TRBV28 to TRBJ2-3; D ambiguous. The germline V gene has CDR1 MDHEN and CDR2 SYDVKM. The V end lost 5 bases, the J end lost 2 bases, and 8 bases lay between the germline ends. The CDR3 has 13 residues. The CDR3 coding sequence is TGTGCCAGCAGTCGACGGATCACAGATACGCAGTATTTT. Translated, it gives CASSRRITDTQYF. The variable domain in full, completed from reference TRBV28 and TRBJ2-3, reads DVKVTQSSRYLVKRTGEKVFLECVQDMDHENMFWYRQDPGLGLRLIYFSYDVKMKEKGDIPEGYSVSREKKERFSLILESASTNQTSMYLCASSRRITDTQYFGPGTRLTVL.

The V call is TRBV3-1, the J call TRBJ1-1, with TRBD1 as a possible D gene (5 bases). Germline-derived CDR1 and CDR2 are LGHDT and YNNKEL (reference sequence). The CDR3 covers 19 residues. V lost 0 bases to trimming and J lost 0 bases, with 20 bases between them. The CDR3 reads CASSQEFSGARSLNTEAFF. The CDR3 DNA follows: TGTGCCAGCAGCCAAGAGTTCAGTGGGGCCCGCTCGTTGAACACTGAAGCTTTCTTT.

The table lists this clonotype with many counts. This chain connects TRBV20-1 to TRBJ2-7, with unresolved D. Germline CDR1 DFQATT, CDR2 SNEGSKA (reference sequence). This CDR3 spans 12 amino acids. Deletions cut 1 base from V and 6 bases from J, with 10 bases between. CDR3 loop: CSARGPGFEQYF. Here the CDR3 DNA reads TGCAGTGCTAGAGGGCCGGGCTTCGAGCAGTACTTC.

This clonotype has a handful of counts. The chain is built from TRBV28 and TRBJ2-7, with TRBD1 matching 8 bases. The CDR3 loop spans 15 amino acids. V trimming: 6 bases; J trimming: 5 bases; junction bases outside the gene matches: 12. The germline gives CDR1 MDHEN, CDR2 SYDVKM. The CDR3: CASSSTGTGLDEQYF. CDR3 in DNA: TGTGCCAGCAGCTCTACCGGGACAGGTCTCGACGAGCAGTACTTC.

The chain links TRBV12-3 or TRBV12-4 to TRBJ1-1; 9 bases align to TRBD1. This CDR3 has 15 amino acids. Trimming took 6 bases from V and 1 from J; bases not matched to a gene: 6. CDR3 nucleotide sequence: TGTGCCAGCAGCCGGACAGGGGTGGAGAACACTGAAGCTTTCTTT. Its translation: CASSRTGVENTEAFF.

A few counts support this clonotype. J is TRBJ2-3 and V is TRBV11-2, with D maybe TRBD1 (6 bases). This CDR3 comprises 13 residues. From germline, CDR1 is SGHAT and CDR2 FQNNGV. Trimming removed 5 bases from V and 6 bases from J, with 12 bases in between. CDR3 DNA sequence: TGTGCCAGCAGCACCAGGGGTTGGGATACGCAGTATTTT. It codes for CASSTRGWDTQYF.

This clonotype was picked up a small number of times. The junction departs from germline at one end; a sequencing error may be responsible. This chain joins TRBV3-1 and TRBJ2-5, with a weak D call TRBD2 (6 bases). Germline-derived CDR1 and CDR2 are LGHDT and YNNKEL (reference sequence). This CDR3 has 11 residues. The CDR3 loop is CASSLRDFPSF. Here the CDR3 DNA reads TGTGCCAGCAGCCTCCGGGACTTCCCCAGTTTC.

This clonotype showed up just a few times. CDR3 in DNA: TGTGCCAGCAGCTCTTGGGACAATGAGCAGTTCTTC. It translates to CASSSWDNEQFF. The genes are TRBV7-3 and TRBJ2-1; D gene unclear. Germline V gives CDR1 SGHTA, CDR2 FQGTGA. Trimming took 4 bases from V and 5 from J, leaving 6 bases between them. The CDR3 contains 12 residues.

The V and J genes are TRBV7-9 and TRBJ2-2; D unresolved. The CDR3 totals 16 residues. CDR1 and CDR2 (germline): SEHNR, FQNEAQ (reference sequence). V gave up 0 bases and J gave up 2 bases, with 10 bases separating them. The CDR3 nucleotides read TGTGCCAGCAGCTTAGCGGTGGTCGCCAACACCGGGGAGCTGTTTTTT. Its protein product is CASSLAVVANTGELFF.

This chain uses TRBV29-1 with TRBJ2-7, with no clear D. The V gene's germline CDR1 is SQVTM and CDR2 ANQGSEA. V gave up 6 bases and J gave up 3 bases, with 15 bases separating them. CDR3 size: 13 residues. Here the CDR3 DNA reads TGCAGCGTGGGCGAGAATCACATCTACGAGCAGTACTTC. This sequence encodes CSVGENHIYEQYF.

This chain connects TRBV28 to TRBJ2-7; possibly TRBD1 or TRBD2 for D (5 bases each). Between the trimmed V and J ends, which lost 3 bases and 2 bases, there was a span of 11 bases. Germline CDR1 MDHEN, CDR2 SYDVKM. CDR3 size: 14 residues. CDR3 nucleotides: TGTGCCAGCAGTTTTTCAGTGGGGGCCTACGAGCAGTACTTC. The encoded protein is CASSFSVGAYEQYF.

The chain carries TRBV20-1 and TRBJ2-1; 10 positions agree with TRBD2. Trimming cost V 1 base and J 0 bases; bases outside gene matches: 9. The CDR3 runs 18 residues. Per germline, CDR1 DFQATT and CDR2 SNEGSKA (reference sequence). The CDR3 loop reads CSARGWLAGVVSYNEQFF. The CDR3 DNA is TGCAGTGCTAGAGGGTGGCTAGCGGGAGTGGTCTCCTACAATGAGCAGTTCTTC.

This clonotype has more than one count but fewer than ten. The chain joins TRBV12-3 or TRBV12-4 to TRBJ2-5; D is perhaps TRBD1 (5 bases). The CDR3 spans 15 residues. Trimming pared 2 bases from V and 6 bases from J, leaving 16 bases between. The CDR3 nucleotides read TGTGCCAGCAGTTTATCAGGGCGGCCTTTACAGACCCAGTACTTC. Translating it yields CASSLSGRPLQTQYF.

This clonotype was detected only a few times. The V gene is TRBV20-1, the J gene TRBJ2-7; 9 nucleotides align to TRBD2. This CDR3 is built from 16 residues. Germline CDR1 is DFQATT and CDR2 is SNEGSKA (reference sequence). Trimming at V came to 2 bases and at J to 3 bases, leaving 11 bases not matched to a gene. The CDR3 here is CSARSRIAGDGYEQYF. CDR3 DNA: TGCAGTGCTAGATCGAGGATAGCGGGAGATGGCTACGAGCAGTACTTC.

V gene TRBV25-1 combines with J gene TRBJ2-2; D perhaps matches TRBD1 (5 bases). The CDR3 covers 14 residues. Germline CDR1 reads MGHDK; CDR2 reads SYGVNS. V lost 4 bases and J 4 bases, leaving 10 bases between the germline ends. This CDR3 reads CASSGPGPTGELFF. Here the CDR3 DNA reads TGTGCCAGCAGTGGTCCAGGGCCCACCGGGGAGCTGTTTTTT.

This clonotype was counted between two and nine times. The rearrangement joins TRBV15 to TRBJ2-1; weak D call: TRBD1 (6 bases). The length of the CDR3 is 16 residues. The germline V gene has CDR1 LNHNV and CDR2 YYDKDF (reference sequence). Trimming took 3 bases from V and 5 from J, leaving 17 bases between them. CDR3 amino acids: CATSSPTQGLHNEQFF. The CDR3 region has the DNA TGTGCCACCAGCAGTCCGACGCAGGGGCTTCACAATGAGCAGTTCTTC.

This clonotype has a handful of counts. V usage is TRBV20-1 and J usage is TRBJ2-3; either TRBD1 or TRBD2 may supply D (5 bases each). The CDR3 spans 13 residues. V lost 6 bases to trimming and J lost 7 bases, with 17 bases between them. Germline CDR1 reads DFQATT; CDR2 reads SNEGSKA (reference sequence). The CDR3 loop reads CSALLPGANTQYF. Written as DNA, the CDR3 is TGCAGTGCCCTCCTCCCCGGGGCGAATACGCAGTATTTT.

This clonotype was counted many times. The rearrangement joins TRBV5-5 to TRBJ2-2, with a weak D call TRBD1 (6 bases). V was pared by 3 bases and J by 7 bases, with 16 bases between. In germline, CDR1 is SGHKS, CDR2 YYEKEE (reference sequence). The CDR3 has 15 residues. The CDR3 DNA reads TGTGCCAGCAGCTCGACAGGCTGGAATATCGGGGAGCTGTTTTTT. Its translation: CASSSTGWNIGELFF. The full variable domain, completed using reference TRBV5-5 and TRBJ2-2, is DAGVTQSPTHLIKTRGQQVTLRCSPISGHKSVSWYQQVLGQGPQFIFQYYEKEERGRGNFPDRFSARQFPNYSSELNVNALLLGDSALYLCASSSTGWNIGELFFGEGSRLTVL.